The entry below describes one T cell receptor (beta chain). CDR3 size: 13 residues. Trimming stripped 2 bases from V and 7 bases from J, with 11 bases between. Germline CDR1 and CDR2: MNHEY and SVGEGT. The protocol was immunoSEQ multiplex PCR, while the TCRdb copy is restricted to in-frame clones and leaves out a portion. The sample has some 79,000 clones; approximately 91% are singletons. This specimen belongs to a study of control samples from healthy donors and cancer patients. The source of this sequence is a man aged 45 to 65 in good health. The V call is TRBV6-2 or TRBV6-3, the J call TRBJ1-1, with D uncertain. Sequenced material: blood. This CDR3 reads CASSYGAGLEAFF. The CDR3 region has the DNA TGTGCCAGCAGTTACGGTGCAGGACTTGAAGCTTTCTTT.